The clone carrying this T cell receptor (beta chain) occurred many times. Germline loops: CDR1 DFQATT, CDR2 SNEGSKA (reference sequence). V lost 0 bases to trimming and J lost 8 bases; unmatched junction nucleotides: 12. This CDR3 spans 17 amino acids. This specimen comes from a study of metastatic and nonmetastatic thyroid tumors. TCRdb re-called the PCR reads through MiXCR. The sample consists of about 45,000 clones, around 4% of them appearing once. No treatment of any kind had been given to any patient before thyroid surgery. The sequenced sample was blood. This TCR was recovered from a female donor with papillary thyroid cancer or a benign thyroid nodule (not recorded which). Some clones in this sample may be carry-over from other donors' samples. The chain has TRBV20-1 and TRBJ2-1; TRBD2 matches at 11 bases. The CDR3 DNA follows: TGCAGTGCTAGAGAGCCCCCCACTAGCGGGAGTGTAGATGAGCAGTTCTTC. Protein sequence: CSAREPPTSGSVDEQFF.